The TCR beta chain described here comes from a study of beta chain features in type 1 diabetes. V shed 7 bases and J shed 7 bases, with 13 bases lying between them. CDR3 size: 12 residues. Per germline, CDR1 SGHAT and CDR2 FQNNGV. Sequencing targeted expressed TCRB transcripts, as all isolated RNA had been reverse transcribed. Profiling relied on immunoSEQ multiplex PCR, and the TCRdb table lists in-frame clones only, not all of them. Of 130,000 or so clones listed, about a tenth are singletons. Notes on this clone: What it binds is not known.

Study-wide results and caveats: Fewer insertions but more deletions were seen at VDJ junctions in type 1 diabetes patients. In the patient group, naive, central memory and Treg TCRB repertoires seemed more alike than in the healthy donor group.

The V call is TRBV11-2, the J call TRBJ1-2; possible D gene TRBD1, 5 bases. The clonotype comes from a woman in her forties in good health. The sample was central memory CD4+ T cells from blood. CDR3 in amino acids: CASNPGGSGYTF. CDR3 sequence (DNA): TGTGCCAGCAACCCCGGGGGTAGTGGCTACACCTTC.